This TCR beta chain was sequenced in a study of CD8 T cells in ankylosing spondylitis. The study, taken as a whole, reports: Some of the motif variants had earlier been found in reactive arthritis patients' fluid and blood. Typical of ankylosing spondylitis blood, it appeared, was a TCR beta motif of 7 or 8 highly homologous variants. There was reportedly significant enrichment of clones that were disease-linked in matched ankylosing spondylitis synovial fluid. Disease-linked clones proved CD8+ and comparatively uncommon in peripheral blood.

The TCR beta libraries were generated through quantitative 5'-RACE incorporating molecular barcodes. Using its own MiXCR run on the 5' RACE reads, TCRdb lists one record per CDR3 protein. The sample consists of hundreds of thousands of distinct CDR3 sequences, 12% of them appearing once. As regards this clonotype: Its specificity is unknown.

The TCR comes from a male donor with ankylosing spondylitis. The sample comprised blood, either unsorted or a sorted T cell fraction (not recorded which).

The CDR3: CASSLLPQGEQYF. The CDR3 coding sequence is TGCGCCAGCAGCTTGCTGCCCCAGGGCGAGCAGTACTTC. The J gene is TRBJ2-7, the V gene TRBV5-1; D may be TRBD1 (5 bases). Germline V gene lookup returns CDR1 SGHRS and CDR2 YFSETQ. Trimming left V 1 base short and J 6 bases short, with 11 bases between. The CDR3 has 13 residues.